The entry below describes one TCR beta chain. Its specificity is not known. These data belong to a study of human T cells and chemical hapten exposure. Study summary: Patients were mainly female, each with alopecia areata, totalis or universalis.

General study findings and limits: Patch test score was positively correlated with the counts of TCRs that had expanded at PT1. DPC sensitization left the count of TCRs above 1 in 1000 unchanged.

The CDR3 extends over 18 amino acids. V dropped 7 bases and J dropped 5; count of bases not matched to a gene: 22. The germline V gene encodes CDR1 SQVTM and CDR2 ANQGSEA. One entry per CDR3 protein results from TCRdb running MiXCR on the RACE reads. This sample has 95,000 or so distinct CDR3 sequences, with about an eighth found just once. Described time point: patch test 2, 6 weeks after DPC sensitization. Treatment given: therapeutic diphenylcyclopropenone sensitization with weekly scalp DPC. Here the sequenced sample was whole blood, taken in connection with sensitization to the hapten diphenylcyclopropenone (DPC). The TCR sequence derives from a woman in her thirties or forties with alopecia areata. Some clones in this sample may be carry-over from other donors' samples. This sequence joins TRBV29-1 and TRBJ1-4, with 7 bases aligning to TRBD1. The CDR3 loop is CSAGERATRTGGNEKLFF. DNA for the CDR3: TGCAGCGCTGGCGAGCGGGCTACAAGGACAGGAGGGAATGAAAAACTGTTTTTT.